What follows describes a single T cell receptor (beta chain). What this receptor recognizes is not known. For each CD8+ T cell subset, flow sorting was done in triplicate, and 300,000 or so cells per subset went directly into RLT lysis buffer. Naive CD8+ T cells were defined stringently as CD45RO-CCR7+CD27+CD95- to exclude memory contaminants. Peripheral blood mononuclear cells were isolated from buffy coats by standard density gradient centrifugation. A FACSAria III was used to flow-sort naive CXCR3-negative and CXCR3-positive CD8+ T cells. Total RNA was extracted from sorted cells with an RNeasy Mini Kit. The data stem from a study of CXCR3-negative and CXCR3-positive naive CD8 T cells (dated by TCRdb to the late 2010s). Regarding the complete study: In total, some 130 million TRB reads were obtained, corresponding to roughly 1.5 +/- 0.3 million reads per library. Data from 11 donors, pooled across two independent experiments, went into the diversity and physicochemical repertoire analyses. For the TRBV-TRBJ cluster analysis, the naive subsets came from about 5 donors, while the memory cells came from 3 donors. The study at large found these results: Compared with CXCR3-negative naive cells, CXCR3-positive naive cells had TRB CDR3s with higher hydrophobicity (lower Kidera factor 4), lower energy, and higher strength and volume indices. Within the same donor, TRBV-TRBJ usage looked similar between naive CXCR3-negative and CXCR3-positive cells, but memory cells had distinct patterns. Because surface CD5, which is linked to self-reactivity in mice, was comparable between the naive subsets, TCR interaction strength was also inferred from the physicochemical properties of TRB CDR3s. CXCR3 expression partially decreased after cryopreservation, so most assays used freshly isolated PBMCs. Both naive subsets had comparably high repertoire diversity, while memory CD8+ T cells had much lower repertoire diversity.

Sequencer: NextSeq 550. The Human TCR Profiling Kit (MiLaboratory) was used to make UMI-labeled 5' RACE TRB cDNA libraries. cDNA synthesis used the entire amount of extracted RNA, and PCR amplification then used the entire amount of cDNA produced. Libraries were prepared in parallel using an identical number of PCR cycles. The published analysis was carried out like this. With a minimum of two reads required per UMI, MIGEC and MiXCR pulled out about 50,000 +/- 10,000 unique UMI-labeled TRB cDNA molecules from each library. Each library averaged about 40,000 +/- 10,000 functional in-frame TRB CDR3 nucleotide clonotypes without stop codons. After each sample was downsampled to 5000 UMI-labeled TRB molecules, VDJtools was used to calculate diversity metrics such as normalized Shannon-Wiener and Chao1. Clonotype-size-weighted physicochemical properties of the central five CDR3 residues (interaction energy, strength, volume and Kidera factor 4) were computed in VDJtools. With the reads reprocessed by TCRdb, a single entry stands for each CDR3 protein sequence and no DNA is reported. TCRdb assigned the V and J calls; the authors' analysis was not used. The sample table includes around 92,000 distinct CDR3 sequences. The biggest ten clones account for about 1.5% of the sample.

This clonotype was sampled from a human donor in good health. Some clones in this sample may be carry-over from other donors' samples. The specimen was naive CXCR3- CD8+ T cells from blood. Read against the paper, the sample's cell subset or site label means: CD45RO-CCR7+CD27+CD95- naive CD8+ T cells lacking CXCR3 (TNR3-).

The CDR3 protein: CASSSATFGYEQYF. Recombination joined TRBV7-6 with TRBJ2-7. Sequences SGHVS (CDR1) and FNYEAQ (CDR2) are obtained from the germline V gene. From cysteine to phenylalanine, the CDR3 is 14 amino acids long. The protein alone is recorded here.